Below, 11 T cell receptor beta chains from the same sample are listed, as sequenced in a study of Ad26.COV2.S vaccination and SARS-CoV-2 variants. Treatment indicated: some 20 received Ad26.COV2.S at low or high dose, single or two shots; 5 received placebo; per-sample allocation not given. Sampling took place 63 days after the first vaccine or placebo injection. Sequencing was performed with immunoSEQ multiplex PCR; in TCRdb, only in-frame clones are kept and a portion is missing. The sample shows about 350,000 clones, about 85% of them seen only once. The specimen comprised peripheral blood, sampled in a trial of Ad26.COV2.S vaccine versus placebo. These receptors came from a person between 18 and 60 years old who received the Ad26.COV2.S COVID-19 vaccine or a placebo.

This clone has a handful of counts. The chain employs TRBV7-9 and TRBJ1-1; D possibly corresponds to TRBD1 (6 bases). The CDR3 has 12 residues. Germline loops: CDR1 SEHNR, CDR2 FQNEAQ (reference sequence). Trimming cost V 8 bases and J 6 bases, with 13 bases left between them. DNA of the CDR3: TGTGCCAGCGGCGGGACATTAGCTGAAGCTTTCTTT. It yields the protein CASGGTLAEAFF.

This chain joins TRBV19 and TRBJ2-1, with D perhaps matching TRBD1 (6 bases). Per the germline V gene, CDR1 is LNHDA and CDR2 is SQIVND (reference sequence). This CDR3 comprises 13 residues. The V gene lost 5 bases and the J gene lost 9 bases, with 14 bases spanning the gap. The CDR3 protein is CASSQQGYGEQFF. The CDR3 coding sequence is TGTGCCAGTAGTCAGCAGGGGTACGGTGAGCAGTTCTTC. Variable domain in full (rest from reference TRBV19 and TRBJ2-1): DGGITQSPKYLFRKEGQNVTLSCEQNLNHDAMYWYRQDPGQGLRLIYYSQIVNDFQKGDIAEGYSVSREKKESFPLTVTSAQKNPTAFYLCASSQQGYGEQFFGPGTRLTVL.

The chain joins TRBV7-6 to TRBJ1-1; weak D call: TRBD1 (5 bases). The CDR3 consists of 16 residues. CDR1 and CDR2 from the germline V gene are SGHVS and FNYEAQ. The V end lost 1 base, the J end lost 4 bases, and 16 bases lay between the germline ends. CDR3: CASSLGPRQSATEAFF. The CDR3 DNA reads TGTGCCAGCAGCTTAGGCCCGCGACAGTCGGCCACTGAAGCTTTCTTT.

This chain links TRBV30 with TRBJ2-2, with TRBD1 identical over 9 bases. V shed 8 bases and J 6 bases; nucleotides not matched to a gene: 13. Germline assignment: CDR1 GTSNPN and CDR2 SVGIG (reference sequence). The CDR3 spans 15 residues. The CDR3 nucleotides are TGTGCCGTACTACAGGGGGCGTTACGCCCCGGGGAGCTGTTTTTT. As protein: CAVLQGALRPGELFF.

V gene TRBV19 combines with J gene TRBJ2-7; D may be TRBD1 (5 bases). This CDR3 is 15 amino acids long. Trimming pared 1 base from V and 4 bases from J, leaving 14 bases between. Germline V gene data show CDR1 as LNHDA and CDR2 as SQIVND (reference sequence). The CDR3 nucleotides are TGTGCCAGTAGTATAGGCGAAGGGGCGCCTTACGAGCAGTACTTC. It is translated as CASSIGEGAPYEQYF.

The chain carries TRBV7-2 and TRBJ1-5; 10 bases are a match to TRBD1. J was trimmed by 4 bases and V by 5 bases; bases with no gene match: 5. Germline CDR1 and CDR2: SGHTA and FQGNSA. The CDR3 totals 15 residues. The CDR3 sequence is CASSRTGGSNQPQHF. CDR3 nucleotides: TGTGCCAGCAGCCGGACAGGGGGTTCGAATCAGCCCCAGCATTTT.

This chain uses TRBV28 with TRBJ2-3, with D perhaps TRBD2 (5 bases). The V gene lost 9 bases and the J gene lost 0 bases, with 16 bases spanning the gap. Germline-derived CDR1 and CDR2 are MDHEN and SYDVKM. The CDR3 contains 15 residues. This CDR3 is CASSVSRPSTDTQYF. In DNA, the CDR3 is TGTGCCAGTAGCGTTTCCCGACCTAGCACAGATACGCAGTATTTT.

The rearrangement uses TRBV6-5 and TRBJ1-6; TRBD1 is a possible D gene (6 bases). V was shortened by 3 bases and J by 8 bases, with 17 bases between the two germline ends. The CDR3 has 16 amino acids. The germline gives CDR1 MNHEY, CDR2 SVGAGI. The CDR3 bases are TGTGCCAGCAGTTATGGCCAGGGGAATACGCATTCACCCCTCCACTTT. Translation: CASSYGQGNTHSPLHF.

This chain joins TRBV7-3 and TRBJ2-5, with 11 bases identical to TRBD2. This CDR3 has 15 amino acids. The junction had 5 bases not matched to a gene; V was cut back by 3 bases and J by 5 bases. Germline values: CDR1 SGHTA, CDR2 FQGTGA. The CDR3: CASSFSGGAEETQYF. In DNA, the CDR3 is TGTGCCAGCAGCTTTAGCGGGGGGGCCGAGGAGACCCAGTACTTC.

Ten or more counts support this clone. The chain recombines TRBV19 with TRBJ1-1, with D perhaps matching TRBD1 (5 bases). This CDR3 contains 14 residues. Trimming stripped 6 bases from V and 0 bases from J, with 11 bases between. The germline V gene has CDR1 LNHDA and CDR2 SQIVND (reference sequence). CDR3 DNA sequence: TGTGCCAGTAGCCCGACAGTAATGAACACTGAAGCTTTCTTT. Encoded protein: CASSPTVMNTEAFF.

This clone was counted only a few times. The chain joins TRBV29-1 to TRBJ1-2, with D perhaps matching TRBD1 (5 bases). V was trimmed by 5 bases and J by 1 base, leaving 14 bases between them. This CDR3 spans 14 amino acids. CDR1 is SQVTM, CDR2 ANQGSEA, per germline. CDR3 sequence (DNA): TGCAGCGTTAACAGACAGAAGAATAACTATGGCTACACCTTC. Translated, it gives CSVNRQKNNYGYTF.